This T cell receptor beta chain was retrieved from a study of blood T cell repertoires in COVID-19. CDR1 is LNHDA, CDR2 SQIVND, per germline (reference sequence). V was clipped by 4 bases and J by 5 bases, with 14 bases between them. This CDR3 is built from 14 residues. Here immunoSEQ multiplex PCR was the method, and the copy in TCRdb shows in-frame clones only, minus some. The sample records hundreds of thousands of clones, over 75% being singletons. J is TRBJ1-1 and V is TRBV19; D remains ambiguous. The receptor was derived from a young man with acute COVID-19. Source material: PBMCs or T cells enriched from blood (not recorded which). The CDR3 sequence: CASSTSAGRTEAFF. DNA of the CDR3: TGTGCCAGTAGTACCAGCGCCGGCCGGACTGAAGCTTTCTTT.